Here is one T cell receptor (beta chain) with its context. What it binds is unknown. For the second PCR, which ran for roughly 6 to 12 cycles, a sample-barcoded 5' primer and a J-beta primer mix were used. TCRdb re-called the 5' RACE reads through MiXCR, storing one row per CDR3 protein. The data show some 1.5 million distinct CDR3 sequences, roughly two fifths seen once. This entry comes from a study of blood T cells in healthy people across ages. General study results and limits: It was the long-lived donors that had more naive CD4+ cells and higher diversity than aged donors.

The CDR3 totals 12 residues. Trimming removed 5 bases at V and 4 bases at J, with 8 bases between. Germline lookup yields CDR1 PRHDT and CDR2 FYEKMQ (reference sequence). Donor samples were obtained from healthy Caucasian individuals from Russia, aged about 6 to 95. It was 9.5 to 10 milliliters of peripheral blood that were drawn from each donor. Samples had at least 6.5 million PBMCs isolated from them. The genes are TRBV13 and TRBJ2-5, with a tentative D call TRBD1 (5 bases). Source material: blood. This TCR derives from a woman between 18 and 29 years old in good health. CDR3: CASSADRETQYF. The CDR3 DNA sequence: TGTGCCAGCAGCGCCGACAGAGAGACCCAGTACTTC.